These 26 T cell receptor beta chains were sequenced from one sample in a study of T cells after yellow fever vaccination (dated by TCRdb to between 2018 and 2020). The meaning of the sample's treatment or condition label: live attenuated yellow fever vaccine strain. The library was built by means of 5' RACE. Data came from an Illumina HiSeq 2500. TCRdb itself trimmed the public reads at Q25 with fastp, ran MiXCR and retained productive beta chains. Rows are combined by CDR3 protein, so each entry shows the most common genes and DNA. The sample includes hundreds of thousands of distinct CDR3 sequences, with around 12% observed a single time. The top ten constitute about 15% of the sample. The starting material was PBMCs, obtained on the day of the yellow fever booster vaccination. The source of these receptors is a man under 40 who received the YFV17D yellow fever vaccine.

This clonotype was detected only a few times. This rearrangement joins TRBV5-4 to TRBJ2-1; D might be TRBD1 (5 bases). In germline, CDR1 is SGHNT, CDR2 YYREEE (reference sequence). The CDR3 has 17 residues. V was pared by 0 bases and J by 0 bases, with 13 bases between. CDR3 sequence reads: CASSLVPGLSSYNEQFF. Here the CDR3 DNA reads TGTGCCAGCAGCTTGGTACCAGGGCTGAGCTCCTACAATGAGCAGTTCTTC.

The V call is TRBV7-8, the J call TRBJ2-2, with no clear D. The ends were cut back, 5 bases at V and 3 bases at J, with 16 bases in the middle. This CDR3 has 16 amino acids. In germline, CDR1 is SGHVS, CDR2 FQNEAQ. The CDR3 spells CASSNTKDRYTGELFF. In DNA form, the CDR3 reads TGTGCCAGCAGCAACACGAAGGACCGTTACACCGGGGAGCTGTTTTTT. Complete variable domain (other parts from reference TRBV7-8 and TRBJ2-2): GAGVSQSPRYKVAKRGQDVALRCDPISGHVSLFWYQQALGQGPEFLTYFQNEAQLDKSGLPSDRFFAERPEGSVSTLKIQRTQQEDSAVYLCASSNTKDRYTGELFFGEGSRLTVL.

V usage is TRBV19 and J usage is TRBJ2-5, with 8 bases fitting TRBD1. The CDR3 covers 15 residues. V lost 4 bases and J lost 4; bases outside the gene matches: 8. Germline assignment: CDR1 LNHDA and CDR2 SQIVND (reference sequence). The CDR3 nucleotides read TGTGCCAGTAGTACCTCCAGGGGGCGGAGAGAGACCCAGTACTTC. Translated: CASSTSRGRRETQYF.

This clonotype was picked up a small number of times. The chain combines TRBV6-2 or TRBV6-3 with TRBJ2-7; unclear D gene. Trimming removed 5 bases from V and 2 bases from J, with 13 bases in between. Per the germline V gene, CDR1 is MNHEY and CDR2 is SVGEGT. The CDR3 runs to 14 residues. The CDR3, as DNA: TGTGCCAGCAGTAGGGTTATCTTCCCCTACGAGCAGTACTTC. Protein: CASSRVIFPYEQYF.

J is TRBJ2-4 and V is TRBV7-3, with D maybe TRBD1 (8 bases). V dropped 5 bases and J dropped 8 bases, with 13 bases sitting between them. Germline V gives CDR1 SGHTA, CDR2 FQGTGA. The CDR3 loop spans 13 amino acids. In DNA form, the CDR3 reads TGTGCCAGCAGCGAACAGGGGGGGGACATTCAGTACTTC. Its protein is CASSEQGGDIQYF.

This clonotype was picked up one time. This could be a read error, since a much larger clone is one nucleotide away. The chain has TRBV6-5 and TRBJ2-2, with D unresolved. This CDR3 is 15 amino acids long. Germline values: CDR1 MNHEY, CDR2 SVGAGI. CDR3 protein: CDSSYSQLQSGELFF. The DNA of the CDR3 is TGTGACAGCAGTTACTCCCAACTCCAAAGCGGGGAGCTGTTTTTT.

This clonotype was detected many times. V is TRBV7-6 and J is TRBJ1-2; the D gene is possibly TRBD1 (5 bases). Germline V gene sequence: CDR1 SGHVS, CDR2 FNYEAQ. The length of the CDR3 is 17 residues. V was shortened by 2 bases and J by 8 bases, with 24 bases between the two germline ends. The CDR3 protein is CASSLPIPTGAIDGYTF. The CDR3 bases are TGTGCCAGCAGCTTACCCATCCCGACCGGGGCGATAGACGGCTACACCTTC.

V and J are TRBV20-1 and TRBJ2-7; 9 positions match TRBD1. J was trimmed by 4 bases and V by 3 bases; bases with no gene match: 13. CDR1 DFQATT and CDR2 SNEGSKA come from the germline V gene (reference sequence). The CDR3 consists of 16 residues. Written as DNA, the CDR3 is TGCAGTGCTAGTAGTGGGGCAGGGACAGGGTCTTACGAGCAGTACTTC. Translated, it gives CSASSGAGTGSYEQYF.

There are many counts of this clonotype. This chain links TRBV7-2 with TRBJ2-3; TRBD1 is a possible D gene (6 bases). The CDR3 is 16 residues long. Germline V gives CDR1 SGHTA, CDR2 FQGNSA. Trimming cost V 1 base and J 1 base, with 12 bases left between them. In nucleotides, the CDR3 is TGTGCCAGCAGCTTAGGGGGGCTTTCTGGCACAGATACGCAGTATTTT. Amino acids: CASSLGGLSGTDTQYF.

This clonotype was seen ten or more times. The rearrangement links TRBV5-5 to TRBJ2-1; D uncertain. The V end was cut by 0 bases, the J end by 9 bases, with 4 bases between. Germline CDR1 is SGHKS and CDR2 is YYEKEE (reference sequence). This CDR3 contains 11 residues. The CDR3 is CASSLALEQFF. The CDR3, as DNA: TGTGCCAGCAGCTTGGCGCTTGAGCAGTTCTTC.

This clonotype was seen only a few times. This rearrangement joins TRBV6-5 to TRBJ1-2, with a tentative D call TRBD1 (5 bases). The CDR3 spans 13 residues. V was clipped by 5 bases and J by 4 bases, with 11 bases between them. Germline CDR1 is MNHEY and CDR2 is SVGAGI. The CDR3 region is CASSLQAGYGYTF. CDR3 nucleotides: TGTGCCAGCAGTCTACAGGCTGGCTATGGCTACACCTTC.

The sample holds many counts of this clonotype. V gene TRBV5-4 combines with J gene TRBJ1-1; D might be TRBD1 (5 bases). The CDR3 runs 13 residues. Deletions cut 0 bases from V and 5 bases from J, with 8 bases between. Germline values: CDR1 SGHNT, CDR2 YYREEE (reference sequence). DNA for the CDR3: TGTGCCAGCAGCTTGGTCAGGGATACTGAAGCTTTCTTT. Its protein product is CASSLVRDTEAFF.

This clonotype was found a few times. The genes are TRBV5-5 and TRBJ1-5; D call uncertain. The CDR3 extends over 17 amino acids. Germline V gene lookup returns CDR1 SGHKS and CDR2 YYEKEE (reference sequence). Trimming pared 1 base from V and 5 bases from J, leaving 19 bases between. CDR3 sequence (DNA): TGTGCCAGCAGCTTGAAGGGCCCCGGAGAAAATGATCAGCCCCAGCATTTT. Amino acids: CASSLKGPGENDQPQHF.

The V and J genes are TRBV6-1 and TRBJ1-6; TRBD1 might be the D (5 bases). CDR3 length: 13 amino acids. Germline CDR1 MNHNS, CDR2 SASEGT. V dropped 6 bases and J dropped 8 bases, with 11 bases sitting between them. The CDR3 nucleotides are TGTGCCAGCAGGAGGGGTAAGGATTCACCCCTCCACTTT. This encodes CASRRGKDSPLHF.

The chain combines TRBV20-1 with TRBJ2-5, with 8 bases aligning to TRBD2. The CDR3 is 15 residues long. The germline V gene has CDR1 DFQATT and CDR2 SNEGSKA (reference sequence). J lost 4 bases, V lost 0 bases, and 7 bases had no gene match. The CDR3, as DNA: TGCAGTGCTAGAGATGGAGCGGGAGTTGGAGAGACCCAGTACTTC. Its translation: CSARDGAGVGETQYF.

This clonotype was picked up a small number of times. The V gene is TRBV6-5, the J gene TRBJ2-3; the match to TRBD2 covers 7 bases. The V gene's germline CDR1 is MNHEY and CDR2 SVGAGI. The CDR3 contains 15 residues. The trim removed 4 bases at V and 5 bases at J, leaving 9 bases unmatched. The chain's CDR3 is CASSSGRESGDTQYF. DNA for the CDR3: TGTGCCAGCAGTTCGGGGCGGGAGTCAGGAGATACGCAGTATTTT.

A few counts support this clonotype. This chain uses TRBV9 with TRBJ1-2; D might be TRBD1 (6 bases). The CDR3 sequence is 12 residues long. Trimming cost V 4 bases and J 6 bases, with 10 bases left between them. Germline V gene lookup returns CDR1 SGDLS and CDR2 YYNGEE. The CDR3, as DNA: TGTGCCAGCAGCTCTTACAGGGATGGCTACACCTTC. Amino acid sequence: CASSSYRDGYTF.

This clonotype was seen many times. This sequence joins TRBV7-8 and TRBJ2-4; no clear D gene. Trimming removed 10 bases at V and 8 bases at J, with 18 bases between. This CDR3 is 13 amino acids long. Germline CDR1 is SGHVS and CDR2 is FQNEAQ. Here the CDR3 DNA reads TGTGCCACTTCCGCTGACGGAGAGGACATTCAGTACTTC. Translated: CATSADGEDIQYF.

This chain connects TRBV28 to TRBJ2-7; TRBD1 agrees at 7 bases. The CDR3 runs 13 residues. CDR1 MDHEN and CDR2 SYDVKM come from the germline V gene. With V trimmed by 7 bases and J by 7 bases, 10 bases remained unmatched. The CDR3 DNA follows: TGTGCCAGCATTACGACAGGGAGAGGGGAGCAGTACTTC. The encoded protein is CASITTGRGEQYF.

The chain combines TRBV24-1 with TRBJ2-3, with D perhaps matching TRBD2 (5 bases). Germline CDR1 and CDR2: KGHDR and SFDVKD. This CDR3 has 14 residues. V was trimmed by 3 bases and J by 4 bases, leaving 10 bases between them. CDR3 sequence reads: CATSDSGKSDTQYF. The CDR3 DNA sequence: TGTGCCACCAGTGATAGCGGAAAGTCAGATACGCAGTATTTT.

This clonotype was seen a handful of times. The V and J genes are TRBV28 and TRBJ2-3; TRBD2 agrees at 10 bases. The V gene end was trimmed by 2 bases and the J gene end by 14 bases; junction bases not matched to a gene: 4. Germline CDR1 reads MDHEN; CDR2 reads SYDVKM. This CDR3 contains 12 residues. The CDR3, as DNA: TGTGCCAGCAGTTTAACTAGCGGGATTTGGTATTTT. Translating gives CASSLTSGIWYF. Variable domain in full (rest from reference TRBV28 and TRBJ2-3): DVKVTQSSRYLVKRTGEKVFLECVQDMDHENMFWYRQDPGLGLRLIYFSYDVKMKEKGDIPEGYSVSREKKERFSLILESASTNQTSMYLCASSLTSGIWYFGPGTRLTVL.

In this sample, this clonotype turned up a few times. The chain's CDR3 is CASSIRANQVGELFF. CDR3 nucleotide sequence: TGTGCCAGCAGCATTAGGGCCAACCAGGTCGGAGAGCTGTTTTTT. V and J are TRBV7-6 and TRBJ2-2; D is unresolved. The CDR3 loop spans 15 amino acids. Trimming took off 5 bases at V and 11 bases at J, with 21 bases between the two ends. CDR1 is SGHVS, CDR2 FNYEAQ, per germline.

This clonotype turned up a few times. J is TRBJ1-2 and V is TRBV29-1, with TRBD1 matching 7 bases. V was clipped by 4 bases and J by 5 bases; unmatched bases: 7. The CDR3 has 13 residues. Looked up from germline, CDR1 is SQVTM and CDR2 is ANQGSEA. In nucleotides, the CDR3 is TGCAGCGTTGGGGACAGAGCGGGTTATGGCTACACCTTC. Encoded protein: CSVGDRAGYGYTF.

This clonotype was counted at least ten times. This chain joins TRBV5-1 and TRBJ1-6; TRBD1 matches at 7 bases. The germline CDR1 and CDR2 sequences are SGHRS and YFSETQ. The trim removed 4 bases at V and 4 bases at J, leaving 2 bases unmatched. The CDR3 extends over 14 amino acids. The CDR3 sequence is CASSPTGYNSPLHF. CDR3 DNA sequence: TGCGCCAGCAGCCCGACAGGGTATAATTCACCCCTCCACTTT.

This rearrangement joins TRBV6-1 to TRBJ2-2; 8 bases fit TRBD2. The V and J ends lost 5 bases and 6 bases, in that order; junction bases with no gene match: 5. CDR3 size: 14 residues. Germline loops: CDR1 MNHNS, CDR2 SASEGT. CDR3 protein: CASSSGRSAGELFF. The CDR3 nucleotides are TGTGCCAGCAGTAGCGGGAGATCGGCCGGGGAGCTGTTTTTT.

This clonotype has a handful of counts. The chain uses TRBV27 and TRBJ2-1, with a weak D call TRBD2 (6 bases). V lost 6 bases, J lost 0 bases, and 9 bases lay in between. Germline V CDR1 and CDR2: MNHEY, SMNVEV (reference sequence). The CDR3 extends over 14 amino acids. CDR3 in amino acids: CASRGGTSYNEQFF. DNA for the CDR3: TGTGCCAGCAGAGGCGGGACCTCCTACAATGAGCAGTTCTTC.